Listed below are T cell receptor beta chains from one sample, sequenced in a study of shared clonotypes between healthy human individuals. Some clones are missing from TCRdb's copy, which holds only in-frame ones; the method was immunoSEQ multiplex PCR. The sample has about 460,000 clones, roughly four fifths seen once; the top ten hold approximately 12%. The sample taken for sequencing was PBMCs. Receptors originate from a woman aged 40 to 50 in good health. Some clones in this sample may be carry-over from other donors' samples. Both conserved end residues are part of each CDR3. A D gene is named only where the DNA matches it firmly. Size values are once, few and many counts, or a class for expanded clones, and some rows have none.

clone size,D gene,V gene,J gene,CDR3 protein,CDR3 DNA
few,-,TRBV7-9,TRBJ2-7,CASSPEGAYEQYF,TGTGCCAGCAGCCCGGAGGGGGCCTACGAGCAGTACTTC
-,TRBD2,TRBV7-6,TRBJ2-7,CASSALAGVGYEQYF,TGTGCCAGCAGCGCCCTAGCGGGGGTGGGCTACGAGCAGTACTTC
few,-,TRBV9,TRBJ1-4,CASGVPTNEKLFF,TGTGCCAGCGGAGTCCCAACTAATGAAAAACTGTTTTTT
-,-,TRBV11-2,TRBJ2-7,CASSLVAGKSYEQYF,TGTGCCAGCAGCTTAGTGGCAGGGAAATCCTACGAGCAGTACTTC
-,-,TRBV19,TRBJ1-2,CASSIGTYYGYTF,TGTGCCAGTAGTATAGGGACGTATTATGGCTACACCTTC
-,-,TRBV30,TRBJ2-7,CAWSSSYEQYF,TGTGCCTGGAGTTCGAGCTACGAGCAGTACTTC
-,TRBD1,TRBV28,TRBJ2-3,CASGRQGHSTDTQYF,TGTGCCAGCGGCCGACAGGGACATAGCACAGATACGCAGTATTTT
-,TRBD2,TRBV10-3,TRBJ2-1,CAISEPGRSGRIRDEQFF,TGTGCCATCAGTGAGCCGGGCCGGAGCGGGAGAATTCGGGATGAGCAGTTCTTC
-,TRBD1,TRBV6-5,TRBJ2-7,CASTEGQGASYEQYF,TGTGCCAGCACCGAGGGACAGGGCGCTTCCTACGAGCAGTACTTC
-,TRBD2,TRBV28,TRBJ2-7,CASSLLAGESEQYF,TGTGCCAGCAGTTTACTAGCGGGAGAGAGCGAGCAGTACTTC
-,-,TRBV6-1,TRBJ2-2,CASTWGTNTGELFF,TGTGCCAGCACCTGGGGGACAAACACCGGGGAGCTGTTTTTT
many,TRBD1,TRBV18,TRBJ1-5,CASSLRDSHPAQHF,TGTGCCAGCTCACTACGGGACAGCCATCCGGCCCAGCATTTT
-,TRBD1,TRBV7-3,TRBJ2-5,CASSFGTDQETQYF,TGTGCCAGCAGCTTCGGGACAGACCAAGAGACCCAGTACTTC
-,-,TRBV6-1,TRBJ2-1,CASSEAEGSHEQFF,TGTGCCAGCAGTGAAGCGGAGGGGAGTCATGAGCAGTTCTTC
many,-,TRBV11-2,TRBJ2-7,CASSLAGVDEQYF,TGTGCCAGCAGCTTAGCTGGTGTCGACGAGCAGTACTTC
-,-,TRBV10-3,TRBJ1-2,CAISESGGIGYTF,TGTGCCATCAGTGAGTCGGGGGGCATAGGCTACACCTTC
once,-,TRBV5-1,TRBJ2-1,CASSLAGTATYNEQFF,TGCGCCAGCAGCTTGGCCGGGACGGCAACCTACAATGAGCAGTTCTTC
-,TRBD1,TRBV5-6,TRBJ2-7,CASSTRQGKGEQYF,TGTGCCAGCAGTACCCGACAGGGAAAAGGCGAGCAGTACTTC
-,-,TRBV18,TRBJ2-7,CASSPPLAPNSYEQYF,TGTGCCAGCTCACCACCTCTAGCGCCGAACTCCTACGAGCAGTACTTC
-,TRBD1,TRBV9,TRBJ2-1,CASSGQGYNEQFF,TGTGCCAGCAGCGGACAGGGTTACAATGAGCAGTTCTTC
few,-,TRBV14,TRBJ2-3,CASSQVRDTQYF,TGTGCCAGCAGCCAAGTGAGGGATACGCAGTATTTT
-,TRBD1,TRBV6-6,TRBJ2-6,CASSTTGGAGANVLTF,TGTGCCAGCAGTACAACAGGGGGCGCGGGGGCCAACGTCCTGACTTTC
-,TRBD2,TRBV2,TRBJ2-1,CASRGLAGYNEQFF,TGTGCCAGCAGGGGACTAGCGGGCTACAATGAGCAGTTCTTC
-,TRBD1,TRBV15,TRBJ2-7,CATSRDMVGDRGFYEQYF,TGTGCCACCAGCAGAGACATGGTAGGGGACAGAGGCTTCTACGAGCAGTACTTC
-,-,TRBV5-6,TRBJ1-3,CASSLGQISGNTIYF,TGTGCCAGCAGCTTGGGACAAATCTCTGGAAACACCATATATTTT
-,-,TRBV28,TRBJ1-4,CASSLWEGELFF,TGTGCCAGCAGTTTATGGGAGGGGGAACTGTTTTTT
-,-,TRBV5-6,TRBJ2-7,CASSFGQAYEQYF,TGTGCCAGCAGCTTCGGACAAGCCTACGAGCAGTACTTC
many,-,TRBV9,TRBJ1-4,CASSVVSGEKLFF,TGTGCCAGCAGCGTAGTGTCGGGGGAAAAACTGTTTTTT
-,-,TRBV15,TRBJ2-5,CATSSYGQIETQYF,TGTGCCACCAGCAGCTACGGACAGATAGAGACCCAGTACTTC
once,TRBD1,TRBV6-1,TRBJ1-6,CASSVGQDNSPLHF,TGTGCCAGTTCTGTGGGACAGGACAATTCACCCCTCCACTTT
-,TRBD2,TRBV19,TRBJ2-7,CATRASGRGTYEQYF,TGTGCCACTAGGGCTAGCGGGAGGGGAACCTACGAGCAGTACTTC
-,-,TRBV6-1,TRBJ1-5,CASSDRGRYSDNQPQHF,TGCGCCAGCAGTGACCGGGGGCGTTACTCAGATAATCAGCCCCAGCATTTT
once,TRBD1,TRBV10-3,TRBJ1-2,CAISSGQGPLPYTF,TGTGCCATCAGTTCAGGACAGGGCCCGTTACCTTACACCTTC
-,-,TRBV11-2,TRBJ2-7,CASSLRGSYEQYF,TGTGCCAGCAGCCTCCGGGGCTCCTACGAGCAGTACTTC
-,-,TRBV2,TRBJ1-1,CASRDGFEAFF,TGTGCCAGCAGGGACGGTTTTGAAGCTTTCTTT
-,-,TRBV11-3,TRBJ2-5,CASSPGRSVSETQYF,TGTGCCAGCAGCCCGGGTCGGTCGGTTTCCGAGACCCAGTACTTC
-,TRBD1,TRBV30,TRBJ2-3,CAWRGDRVTDTQYF,TGTGCCTGGAGAGGGGACAGGGTAACAGATACGCAGTATTTT
-,-,TRBV28,TRBJ2-7,CASSPYAVQGHEQYF,TGTGCCAGCAGTCCCTATGCCGTACAGGGCCACGAGCAGTACTTC
-,-,TRBV19,TRBJ2-7,CASSIGDSVYYEQYF,TGTGCCAGTAGTATTGGAGACAGCGTTTACTACGAGCAGTACTTC